This T cell receptor beta chain was sequenced for a study of memory CD4+ T cells and cytomegalovirus serostatus. Profiled with immunoSEQ multiplex PCR; TCRdb holds only in-frame clones, not every one. In the table there are about 59,000 clones, roughly 81% of which are singletons. This CDR3 comprises 17 residues. The V gene's germline CDR1 is GTSNPN and CDR2 SVGIG (reference sequence). V shed 4 bases and J 0 bases; nucleotides not matched to a gene: 12. The sort gate was single viable CD3+CD4+CD8-CD45RO+ cells for memory CD4+ T cells. The sequence derives from an adult in good health and CMV-seronegative. The chain links TRBV30 to TRBJ1-2; 9 bases agree with TRBD1. The sequenced sample was memory CD4+ T cells from blood. CDR3 sequence: CAWTQGNRGRSNYGYTF. The CDR3 bases are TGTGCCTGGACCCAAGGGAACAGGGGGCGGTCTAACTATGGCTACACCTTC.